Each of the 27 T cell receptor beta chains below was sequenced from the same sample in a study of cytomegalovirus exposure and HLA in healthy donors. PCR used 60 Vbeta primers and 13 Jbeta primers. Libraries were prepared by immunoSEQ multiplex PCR; TCRdb keeps only in-frame clonotypes and omits some of them. The data show about 140,000 clones, with about 80% seen just once and around 4.3% held by the top ten. Sequences were obtained from PBMCs. These receptor sequences come from a man in his forties in good health and CMV-seronegative.

Details on this clone: The sample contains more than one DNA sequence encoding this CDR3. This chain joins TRBV5-1 and TRBJ2-2, with 10 bases identical to TRBD2. Trimming at V came to 5 bases and at J to 2 bases, leaving 3 bases not matched to a gene. This CDR3 contains 15 residues. Germline loops: CDR1 SGHRS, CDR2 YFSETQ. CDR3 coding DNA: TGCGCCAGCAGTTTAGCGGGGGGAAACACCGGGGAGCTGTTTTTT. It codes for CASSLAGGNTGELFF.

The rearrangement joins TRBV4-2 to TRBJ1-3, with a weak D call TRBD1 (6 bases). The V end lost 2 bases, the J end lost 4 bases, and 12 bases lay between the germline ends. Germline lookup yields CDR1 LGHNA and CDR2 YNFKEQ. CDR3 size: 15 residues. CDR3 DNA: TGTGCCAGCAGCCAACCTACAGGGCAAGGAAACACCATATATTTT. Its translation is CASSQPTGQGNTIYF.

CDR3 region: CASSPLYEQYF. The DNA for the CDR3 is TGTGCCAGCAGCCCTCTGTACGAGCAGTACTTC. The J gene is TRBJ2-7, the V gene TRBV7-9, with no clear D. The CDR3 covers 11 residues. Germline CDR1 is SEHNR and CDR2 is FQNEAQ (reference sequence). Deletions cut 5 bases from V and 4 bases from J, with 6 bases between.

The rearrangement links TRBV6-5 to TRBJ2-1, with 8 bases aligning to TRBD2. The CDR3 sequence is 12 residues long. Germline CDR1 reads MNHEY; CDR2 reads SVGAGI. With V trimmed by 8 bases and J by 10 bases, 7 bases remained unmatched. Here the CDR3 reads CASSAGGYEQFF. CDR3 coding DNA: TGTGCCAGCTCCGCGGGGGGATACGAGCAGTTCTTC.

This chain uses TRBV2 with TRBJ2-7; D is possibly TRBD1 (5 bases). The CDR3 is 12 amino acids. V lost 6 bases and J lost 3, with 9 bases in between. Germline V gene data show CDR1 as SNHLY and CDR2 as FYNNEI. The CDR3 sequence is CASRLDIYEQYF. The CDR3 DNA reads as TGTGCCAGCAGACTGGACATCTACGAGCAGTACTTC.

The chain employs TRBV5-6 and TRBJ2-1, with a possible D match to TRBD2 (6 bases). The V end lost 4 bases, the J end lost 10 bases, and 18 bases lay between the germline ends. The CDR3 has 14 residues. Germline-derived CDR1 and CDR2 are SGHDT and YYEEEE. The CDR3 region has the DNA TGTGCCAGCAGCCCTCTGGACCGCCTAGCGGAGCAGTTCTTC. Its translation is CASSPLDRLAEQFF.

The rearrangement uses TRBV7-2 and TRBJ2-2, with D perhaps TRBD1 (5 bases). The J call may be mistaken, given a closer DNA end match to TRBJ1-3. The CDR3 has 16 residues. The V gene's germline CDR1 is SGHTA and CDR2 FQGNSA. This chain's CDR3 is CASSLVSRVSGNTIYF. The CDR3 coding sequence is TGTGCCAGCAGCTTAGTCAGCAGGGTCTCTGGAAACACCATATATTTT.

This rearrangement joins TRBV29-1 to TRBJ1-1; 10 bases align to TRBD1. The V gene end was trimmed by 4 bases and the J gene end by 9 bases; junction bases not matched to a gene: 5. Germline CDR1 SQVTM, CDR2 ANQGSEA. This CDR3 comprises 12 residues. For the CDR3, the DNA is TGCAGCGTTGGGGACAGGGGTAGTCAAGCTTTCTTT. It translates to CSVGDRGSQAFF. Full variable domain (missing parts from reference TRBV29-1 and TRBJ1-1): SAVISQKPSRDICQRGTSLTIQCQVDSQVTMMFWYRQQPGQSLTLIATANQGSEATYESGFVIDKFPISRPNLTFSTLTVSNMSPEDSSIYLCSVGDRGSQAFFGQGTRLTVV.

This clone has a single count. The chain carries TRBV5-1 and TRBJ1-4; D is unclear. Germline V lookup: CDR1 SGHRS, CDR2 YFSETQ. This CDR3 has 14 residues. Trimming cost V 6 bases and J 0 bases, with 9 bases left between them. For the CDR3, the DNA is TGCGCCAGCACCGGAACAGCAACTAATGAAAAACTGTTTTTT. This codes for CASTGTATNEKLFF.

V and J are TRBV21-1 and TRBJ1-4. TRBV21-1 is reported as a pseudogene. CDR3 length equals 19 residues. This CDR3 reads CANKRGGHPSGGSNEKLFF. The CDR3 DNA is TGTGCCAATAAGCGGGGGGGACACCCTTCCGGGGGGTCTAATGAAAAACTGTTTTTT.

The chain combines TRBV19 with TRBJ1-5; 9 bases fit TRBD1. This CDR3 has 19 residues. Germline-derived CDR1 and CDR2 are LNHDA and SQIVND (reference sequence). The ends lost 2 bases at V and 3 bases at J; junction bases unmatched: 14. The CDR3 here is CASSIIAGTGSGPNQPQHF. As DNA, the CDR3 is TGTGCCAGTAGTATAATCGCCGGGACAGGGAGTGGGCCCAATCAGCCCCAGCATTTT.

V is TRBV29-1 and J is TRBJ1-1, with D perhaps TRBD1 (5 bases). V lost 7 bases and J lost 5, with 26 bases in between. Germline CDR1 SQVTM, CDR2 ANQGSEA. CDR3 length: 16 residues. The CDR3 reads CSGTGQGGVRVTEAFF. CDR3 nucleotide sequence: TGCAGCGGTACGGGGCAGGGAGGTGTTCGCGTGACTGAAGCTTTCTTT.

The chain has TRBV6-6 and TRBJ1-5, with D possibly TRBD1 on 6 matching bases. CDR3 size: 14 residues. V shed 7 bases and J shed 2 bases, with 12 bases lying between them. Germline V gives CDR1 MNHNY, CDR2 SVGAGI (reference sequence). CDR3 bases: TGTGCCAGCATGGCGGGGGGCGGCAATCAGCCCCAGCATTTT. Translation gives CASMAGGGNQPQHF.

The rearrangement uses TRBV11-3 and TRBJ2-7, with 7 bases that match TRBD2. V shed 4 bases and J 2 bases; nucleotides not matched to a gene: 5. CDR3 length equals 14 residues. Germline CDR1 and CDR2: SGHNT and YENEEA. The CDR3 loop reads CASSWASGTYEQYF. For the CDR3, the DNA is TGTGCCAGCAGCTGGGCTAGCGGAACCTACGAGCAGTACTTC.

The rearrangement joins TRBV5-6 to TRBJ2-7; 9 bases align to TRBD1. CDR1 SGHDT and CDR2 YYEEEE come from the germline V gene. The CDR3 spans 14 residues. With 2 bases clipped from V and 4 bases from J, the junction kept 4 bases outside the gene matches. The chain's CDR3 is CASSFPGQGYEQYF. CDR3 in DNA: TGTGCCAGCAGCTTCCCGGGACAGGGATACGAGCAGTACTTC.

V and J are TRBV6-5 and TRBJ2-3; 7 nucleotides agree with TRBD1. Germline CDR1 MNHEY, CDR2 SVGAGI. The junction had 5 bases not matched to a gene; V was cut back by 7 bases and J by 1 base. This CDR3 comprises 14 residues. CDR3 sequence reads: CASMRTGGTDTQYF. The CDR3 bases are TGTGCCAGCATGAGGACAGGTGGCACAGATACGCAGTATTTT.

Only a few counts were recorded for this clone. The chain has TRBV5-6 and TRBJ1-1; TRBD1 might be the D (6 bases). With 4 bases removed from V and 9 bases from J, the gap between germline ends came to 10 bases. The CDR3 is 11 amino acids. The germline gives CDR1 SGHDT, CDR2 YYEEEE. The CDR3 protein is CASSRGQKAFF. In nucleotides, the CDR3 is TGTGCCAGCAGCCGTGGACAGAAAGCTTTCTTT.

V is TRBV7-6 and J is TRBJ2-7, with 7 bases fitting TRBD1. The CDR3 length is 15 residues. Germline lookup yields CDR1 SGHVS and CDR2 FNYEAQ. Losses at the gene ends were 4 bases for V and 1 base for J; bases not matched to a gene: 7. Here the CDR3 reads CASSSLTGLSYEQYF. In DNA, the CDR3 is TGTGCCAGCAGCTCTTTGACAGGGCTGTCCTACGAGCAGTACTTC.

The V gene is TRBV7-6, the J gene TRBJ1-1; 10 bases agree with TRBD1. CDR1 is SGHVS and CDR2 is FNYEAQ in the germline V gene. After removal of 5 bases from V and 2 bases from J, the junction contained 8 bases not matched to a gene. This CDR3 contains 16 residues. Here the CDR3 DNA reads TGTGCCAGCAGCATGAGACAGGGGGCGACTAACACTGAAGCTTTCTTT. It codes for CASSMRQGATNTEAFF.

The chain couples TRBV7-9 to TRBJ1-1; no reliable D call. The CDR3 contains 12 residues. V dropped 5 bases and J dropped 8 bases, with 12 bases sitting between them. Germline CDR1 and CDR2: SEHNR and FQNEAQ (reference sequence). The CDR3 loop is CASSERAGEAFF. CDR3 nucleotides: TGTGCCAGCAGCGAGCGCGCGGGGGAAGCTTTCTTT.

V gene TRBV7-2 combines with J gene TRBJ1-5, with D perhaps matching TRBD1 (6 bases). Germline V gene data show CDR1 as SGHTA and CDR2 as FQGNSA. V was clipped by 5 bases and J by 2 bases, with 13 bases between them. This CDR3 is 15 amino acids long. The CDR3 loop is CASSPQGGGNQPQHF. The CDR3 DNA reads TGTGCCAGCAGCCCACAGGGAGGGGGCAATCAGCCCCAGCATTTT.

On this clone: In the same sample, other DNA sequences code for this CDR3. The chain is built from TRBV13 and TRBJ2-3; D perhaps matches TRBD2 (6 bases). With 1 base removed from V and 1 base from J, the gap between germline ends came to 9 bases. This CDR3 is built from 15 residues. Germline CDR1 PRHDT, CDR2 FYEKMQ (reference sequence). In nucleotides, the CDR3 is TGTGCCAGCAGCTTAGTGGGCGGGGGCACAGATACGCAGTATTTT. Translation gives CASSLVGGGTDTQYF.

V usage is TRBV30 and J usage is TRBJ1-2; 7 bases map to TRBD1. CDR1 and CDR2 (germline): GTSNPN, SVGIG (reference sequence). The V and J ends lost 4 bases and 9 bases, in that order; junction bases with no gene match: 8. The CDR3 is 12 residues long. CDR3 sequence reads: CAWTTGAGSYTF. The CDR3 region has the DNA TGTGCCTGGACAACAGGGGCAGGAAGCTACACCTTC.

The V gene is TRBV6-5, the J gene TRBJ2-2, with a possible D match to TRBD2 (7 bases). The CDR3 is 15 residues long. Trimming took 7 bases from V and 4 from J, leaving 16 bases between them. Germline V gene lookup returns CDR1 MNHEY and CDR2 SVGAGI. This chain's CDR3 is CASMRGGLGTGELFF. CDR3 nucleotide sequence: TGTGCCAGCATGAGGGGGGGCTTGGGCACCGGGGAGCTGTTTTTT.

The CDR3 DNA sequence: TGTGCCGGTAACGGGGGGTTTTATGGAAACACCATATATTTT. Translating gives CAGNGGFYGNTIYF. This chain uses TRBV6-5 with TRBJ1-3; possible D gene TRBD1, 5 bases. Trimming left V 11 bases short and J 3 bases short, with 17 bases between. Germline V gives CDR1 MNHEY, CDR2 SVGAGI. CDR3 size: 14 residues.

This rearrangement joins TRBV19 to TRBJ2-6, with a tentative D call TRBD2 (5 bases). The germline V gene encodes CDR1 LNHDA and CDR2 SQIVND (reference sequence). The CDR3 consists of 15 residues. Deletions cut 6 bases from V and 2 bases from J, with 11 bases between. This CDR3 reads CASSLRVTGANVLTF. The CDR3 DNA reads as TGTGCCAGTAGCCTGAGGGTCACTGGGGCCAACGTCCTGACTTTC. Full variable domain (remainder filled in from reference TRBV19 and TRBJ2-6): DGGITQSPKYLFRKEGQNVTLSCEQNLNHDAMYWYRQDPGQGLRLIYYSQIVNDFQKGDIAEGYSVSREKKESFPLTVTSAQKNPTAFYLCASSLRVTGANVLTFGAGSRLTVL.

The chain carries TRBV9 and TRBJ2-1; the match to TRBD1 covers 10 bases. The V and J ends lost 4 bases and 5 bases, in that order; junction bases with no gene match: 6. The CDR3 covers 15 residues. The germline gives CDR1 SGDLS, CDR2 YYNGEE. The CDR3: CASSSRQGANNEQFF. The CDR3 DNA sequence: TGTGCCAGCAGCTCTAGACAGGGGGCGAACAATGAGCAGTTCTTC. Variable domain in full (rest from reference TRBV9 and TRBJ2-1): DSGVTQTPKHLITATGQRVTLRCSPRSGDLSVYWYQQSLDQGLQFLIQYYNGEERAKGNILERFSAQQFPDLHSELNLSSLELGDSALYFCASSSRQGANNEQFFGPGTRLTVL.